A selection of T cell receptor beta chains follows, all from one sample in a study of T cell repertoires in Merkel cell carcinoma. Clones were read by immunoSEQ multiplex PCR, and TCRdb kept only the in-frame ones, dropping some. Among 15,000 or so clones listed, around four fifths were seen once. The specimen sequenced was tumor tissue. The receptors originated from an adult with Merkel cell carcinoma. The CDR3 runs from the conserved cysteine through the conserved F or W. Fields, in order: clone size, V gene, J gene, D gene, CDR3 protein, CDR3 DNA. The D gene is left open where the match is weak. Size tells how often a clone was seen (once, few, many) or the class of an expanded clone, and some rows leave it out.

-	TRBV7-2	TRBJ2-5	TRBD2	CASSLGPSGGLQETQYF	TGTGCCAGCAGCTTAGGGCCTAGCGGGGGGCTCCAAGAGACCCAGTACTTC
-	TRBV20-1	TRBJ2-3	-	CSARRGDTQYF	TGCAGTGCCAGAAGGGGGGATACGCAGTATTTT
-	TRBV6-5	TRBJ1-5	-	CASSLRVAQPQHF	TGTGCCAGCAGTTTAAGGGTAGCGCAGCCCCAGCATTTT
-	TRBV7-8	TRBJ2-7	-	CASSYGGGGGYEQYF	TGTGCCAGCAGCTATGGGGGGGGCGGGGGCTACGAGCAGTACTTC
-	TRBV7-8	TRBJ1-2	TRBD1	CASSNRGMDYGYTF	TGTGCCAGCAGCAACAGGGGAATGGACTATGGCTACACCTTC
once	TRBV9	TRBJ2-7	TRBD1	CASSVGGQGFSYEQYF	TGTGCCAGCAGCGTAGGGGGACAGGGGTTCTCCTACGAGCAGTACTTC
-	TRBV5-1	TRBJ2-5	-	CASSLVGQSQETQYF	TGCGCCAGCAGCTTGGTTGGACAGAGTCAAGAGACCCAGTACTTC
once	TRBV7-9	TRBJ2-1	-	CASSLPGRHYGEQFF	TGTGCCAGCAGCCTCCCCGGCCGTCATTATGGTGAGCAGTTCTTC
once	TRBV20-1	TRBJ1-2	-	CSARTGRGYTF	TGCAGTGCTCGAACAGGTCGCGGCTACACCTTC
-	TRBV7-6	TRBJ2-5	TRBD2	CASSFPGTSGDQETQYF	TGTGCCAGCAGCTTTCCCGGGACTAGCGGGGACCAAGAGACCCAGTACTTC
few	TRBV7-2	TRBJ1-5	-	CASSSSGLGNQPQHF	TGTGCCAGCAGTTCTAGCGGCCTGGGCAATCAGCCCCAGCATTTT
-	TRBV9	TRBJ2-3	-	CASSVTSITPTDTQYF	TGTGCCAGCAGCGTTACTTCAATTACCCCCACAGATACGCAGTATTTT
-	TRBV6-2/TRBV6-3	TRBJ2-1	TRBD2	CASSRPRDYRNEQFF	TGTGCCAGCAGCCGCCCCCGGGACTACCGCAATGAGCAGTTCTTC
-	TRBV28	TRBJ1-6	-	CASSLGAGLITVTPLHF	TGTGCCAGCAGTTTGGGTGCAGGACTGATTACCGTAACACCCCTCCACTTT
-	TRBV19	TRBJ1-5	-	CASSMGSGNQPQHF	TGTGCCAGTAGTATGGGTTCCGGGAATCAGCCCCAGCATTTT
few	TRBV2	TRBJ2-5	-	CASSRDPLQTQYF	TGTGCCAGCAGTCGGGACCCCCTTCAGACCCAGTACTTC
-	TRBV7-9	TRBJ1-5	-	CASSGGSGANQPQHF	TGTGCCAGCAGCGGGGGGTCAGGGGCAAATCAGCCCCAGCATTTT
-	TRBV6-2/TRBV6-3	TRBJ1-5	-	CASSYGDKYSNQPQHF	TGTGCCAGCAGTTACGGGGACAAATATAGCAATCAGCCCCAGCATTTT
few	TRBV27	TRBJ2-7	-	CASSLQLAYEQYF	TGTGCCAGCAGTTTACAACTAGCCTACGAGCAGTACTTC
-	TRBV6-5	TRBJ2-5	TRBD1	CASRRGTGAQETQYF	TGTGCCAGCAGGAGAGGGACAGGGGCCCAAGAGACCCAGTACTTC
-	TRBV28	TRBJ2-7	-	CASSPNYEQYF	TGTGCCAGCAGCCCCAACTACGAGCAGTACTTC
-	TRBV6-2/TRBV6-3	TRBJ1-6	-	CASSRSGRNSPLHF	TGTGCCAGCAGTAGATCCGGCCGGAATTCACCCCTCCACTTT
-	TRBV7-9	TRBJ2-1	-	CASSLGRGRLSYNEQFF	TGTGCCAGCAGCTTAGGGAGGGGCCGCCTTAGCTACAATGAGCAGTTCTTC
-	TRBV10-3	TRBJ2-5	-	CAISDRGETQYF	TGTGCCATCAGTGACAGGGGAGAGACCCAGTACTTC
few	TRBV10-3	TRBJ1-6	TRBD1	CAIKETGSNSPLHF	TGTGCCATCAAGGAGACAGGGTCTAATTCACCCCTCCACTTT
-	TRBV10-3	TRBJ2-6	-	CATEDFSGANVLTF	TGTGCCACCGAAGACTTCTCCGGGGCCAACGTCCTGACTTTC
-	TRBV10-3	TRBJ1-5	-	CAISESWRGQYSNQPQHF	TGTGCCATCAGTGAGTCCTGGAGAGGGCAGTATAGCAATCAGCCCCAGCATTTT
-	TRBV2	TRBJ1-2	-	CASTLDIFHGYTF	TGTGCCAGCACTCTTGACATCTTCCATGGCTACACCTTC
-	TRBV7-2	TRBJ2-3	-	CASSLAGGTDTQYF	TGTGCCAGCAGCTTAGCAGGGGGCACAGATACGCAGTATTTT
once	TRBV7-9	TRBJ1-2	-	CASSDRSYGYTF	TGTGCCAGCAGCGACAGGAGTTATGGCTACACCTTC
-	TRBV9	TRBJ1-5	-	CASSTGPNSNQPQHF	TGTGCCAGCAGCACCGGCCCCAATAGCAATCAGCCCCAGCATTTT
few	TRBV15	TRBJ1-1	-	CATSRDLGVNTEAFF	TGTGCCACCAGCAGAGATCTGGGGGTGAACACTGAAGCTTTCTTT
-	TRBV18	TRBJ1-1	TRBD1	CASSGQGRAFF	TGTGCCAGCTCAGGACAGGGTCGGGCTTTCTTT
few	TRBV6-2/TRBV6-3	TRBJ2-7	TRBD2	CASSHPSGSANYEQYF	TGTGCCAGCAGCCACCCTAGCGGGAGCGCGAACTACGAGCAGTACTTC
-	TRBV27	TRBJ2-1	TRBD2	CASSLKASGRIGEQFF	TGTGCCAGCAGTTTAAAGGCTAGCGGGAGAATAGGTGAGCAGTTCTTC
medium-sized	TRBV27	TRBJ2-7	TRBD1	CASSLAQGAVGQYF	TGTGCCAGCAGTTTGGCGCAGGGGGCGGTGGGGCAGTACTTC
-	TRBV18	TRBJ2-3	TRBD1	CASSPRTGGTDTQYF	TGTGCCAGCTCACCCCGGACAGGGGGGACCGATACGCAGTATTTT
-	TRBV9	TRBJ1-2	-	CASSVGHAANYGYTF	TGTGCCAGCAGCGTAGGTCACGCCGCTAACTATGGCTACACCTTC
-	TRBV19	TRBJ1-1	-	CATSSGTKNTEAFF	TGTGCCACCTCCAGTGGGACAAAAAACACTGAAGCTTTCTTT
-	TRBV3-1/TRBV3-2	TRBJ2-1	TRBD2	CASSQVTSGRAGSYNEQFF	TGTGCCAGCAGCCAAGTGACTAGCGGGAGGGCCGGCTCCTACAATGAGCAGTTCTTC
few	TRBV6-6	TRBJ2-1	TRBD2	CASILAGNYNEQFF	TGTGCCAGCATACTAGCGGGAAACTACAATGAGCAGTTCTTC
-	TRBV13	TRBJ2-7	TRBD1	CATGQGTYEQYF	TGTGCCACAGGACAGGGGACCTACGAGCAGTACTTC
-	TRBV7-8	TRBJ2-3	-	CASSLGRARISDTQYF	TGTGCCAGCAGCTTGGGGCGCGCTAGAATTTCAGATACGCAGTATTTT